This T cell receptor beta chain originates from a study of T cell clonality in common variable immunodeficiency. Some clones are missing from TCRdb's copy, which holds only in-frame ones; the method was immunoSEQ multiplex PCR. The sample holds approximately 34,000 clones, and no clone turns up only once. Germline CDR1 reads MRHNA; CDR2 reads SNTAGT. This CDR3 has 18 amino acids. Trimming at V came to 0 bases and at J to 7 bases, leaving 10 bases not matched to a gene. This clone was found many times. The CDR3 goes on 3 residues after the read ends, and that part is filled in from the germline J gene.

The material sequenced was peripheral blood mononuclear cells. The clonotype comes from a person between 18 and 75 years old in good health. The rearrangement joins TRBV6-4 to TRBJ2-1; TRBD2 matches 12 bases. CDR3 DNA (partial): TGTGCCAGCAGTGACTCAGCTAGCGGGAGGGCCTCGGGGAATGAG. Its protein is CASSDSASGRASGNE. The complete CDR3 protein is CASSDSASGRASGNEQFF.